The 9 T cell receptor beta chains presented below share a single source sample, sequenced in a study of T cells in localized non-small cell lung cancer. Clones were sequenced by immunoSEQ multiplex PCR, and TCRdb holds only the in-frame ones, with some missing. The profile covers under 150,000 clones, with roughly nine tenths appearing a single time and 1.7% taken by the ten largest. Sequencing was performed on peripheral blood, taken before any cancer treatment. The receptors here all came from a female donor of 60 years or more with stage I lung adenocarcinoma.

V usage is TRBV28 and J usage is TRBJ2-5, with TRBD2 matching over 12 bases. V was clipped by 2 bases and J by 4 bases; unmatched bases: 2. The CDR3 extends over 15 amino acids. Germline V gene lookup returns CDR1 MDHEN and CDR2 SYDVKM. In nucleotides, the CDR3 is TGTGCCAGCAGTTTAAGACTAGCGGGAGTAGAGACCCAGTACTTC. Its protein is CASSLRLAGVETQYF.

The J gene is TRBJ1-2, the V gene TRBV2; 10 bases map to TRBD1. CDR3 length equals 16 residues. Germline CDR1 SNHLY, CDR2 FYNNEI. V trimming: 5 bases; J trimming: 4 bases; junction bases outside the gene matches: 10. CDR3 in DNA: TGTGCCAGCAGTCAACGCGGGGGACAGGGGATCTATGGCTACACCTTC. It specifies CASSQRGGQGIYGYTF. The variable domain in full, with the rest retrieved from reference TRBV2 and TRBJ1-2, is EPEVTQTPSHQVTQMGQEVILRCVPISNHLYFYWYRQILGQKVEFLVSFYNNEISEKSEIFDDQFSVERPDGSNFTLKIRSTKLEDSAMYFCASSQRGGQGIYGYTFGSGTRLTVV.

This sequence joins TRBV4-1 and TRBJ2-1, with 8 bases aligning to TRBD2. Germline CDR1 MGHRA, CDR2 YSYEKL. The length of the CDR3 is 16 residues. Trimming at V came to 3 bases and at J to 1 base, leaving 5 bases not matched to a gene. CDR3 coding DNA: TGCGCCAGCAGCCACCTTAGCGGGAAGTCCTACAATGAGCAGTTCTTC. It codes for CASSHLSGKSYNEQFF.

The chain recombines TRBV6-6 with TRBJ2-7; 11 nucleotides align to TRBD2. Germline-derived CDR1 and CDR2 are MNHNY and SVGAGI (reference sequence). CDR3 length equals 14 residues. With V trimmed by 2 bases and J by 7 bases, 4 bases remained unmatched. In nucleotides, the CDR3 is TGTGCCAGCAGTTACCCGGGACTAGCGGAGGAGCAGTACTTC. Its protein product is CASSYPGLAEEQYF.

The chain joins TRBV2 to TRBJ2-2, with D tentatively TRBD2 (5 bases). This CDR3 spans 13 amino acids. CDR1 SNHLY and CDR2 FYNNEI come from the germline V gene. V was trimmed by 6 bases and J by 1 base, leaving 6 bases between them. CDR3 loop: CASRAENTGELFF. CDR3 nucleotide sequence: TGTGCCAGCAGAGCGGAGAACACCGGGGAGCTGTTTTTT.

CDR3 region: CASSLEAERGYTF. Here the CDR3 DNA reads TGTGCCAGCAGCCTAGAGGCCGAGCGAGGCTACACCTTC. This chain connects TRBV11-1 to TRBJ1-2; D gene ambiguous. CDR1 is SGHAT and CDR2 is FQDESV in the germline V gene (reference sequence). V was trimmed by 5 bases and J by 8 bases, leaving 15 bases between them. There are 13 residues in the CDR3.

This chain connects TRBV5-5 to TRBJ1-2; D unclear. The CDR3 loop spans 16 amino acids. V dropped 4 bases and J dropped 0 bases, with 16 bases sitting between them. Per germline, CDR1 SGHKS and CDR2 YYEKEE (reference sequence). CDR3 nucleotides: TGTGCCAGCAGCCCCGACCCCCCCTCCGCTAACTATGGCTACACCTTC. Translated, it gives CASSPDPPSANYGYTF.

This chain joins TRBV15 and TRBJ1-5; TRBD1 agrees at 9 bases. The CDR3 is 15 residues long. Germline V gives CDR1 LNHNV, CDR2 YYDKDF (reference sequence). V was pared by 3 bases and J by 6 bases, with 6 bases of the junction left unmatched. CDR3 residues: CATSSRTGGGQPQHF. CDR3 in DNA: TGTGCCACCAGCAGTAGAACAGGGGGCGGTCAGCCCCAGCATTTT.

The CDR3, as DNA: TGTGCCAGCTCACCCCTCTTTGAGAGGGGATCCGGGGAGCTGTTTTTT. It specifies CASSPLFERGSGELFF. V gene TRBV18 combines with J gene TRBJ2-2, with D possibly being TRBD1 or TRBD2 (5 bases each). Per germline, CDR1 KGHSH and CDR2 LQKENI. V lost 3 bases and J 6 bases, leaving 17 bases between the germline ends. The CDR3 runs to 16 residues.